A single sample gave rise to the 18 T cell receptor beta chains below, sequenced in a study of OX40 agonist ivuxolimab in advanced cancers. Library method: the immunoSEQ multiplex PCR assay. The table was pulled from immuneACCESS by TCRdb, which kept in-frame rearrangements only. Such tables lose some clones; where checked, under half of the loss comes from unresolved V genes, and the rest has no known cause. This sample is represented by approximately 23,000 clones; 70% to 90% of them were singletons. The top ten clonotypes cover 40% to 55% of the sample. This specimen was CD4+ or CD8+ T cells sorted from blood, taken in a trial of the OX40 agonist ivuxolimab. These TCRs come from an adult with an advanced solid tumor such as melanoma, head and neck, liver or kidney cancer.

This CDR3 reads CASSETGITEAFF. Here the CDR3 DNA reads TGTGCCAGCAGTGAAACAGGAATCACTGAAGCTTTCTTT. The V call is TRBV6-1, the J call TRBJ1-1, with a tentative D call TRBD1 (5 bases). The CDR3 runs to 13 residues. The germline CDR1 and CDR2 sequences are MNHNS and SASEGT. With 2 bases removed from V and 4 bases from J, the gap between germline ends came to 8 bases.

The CDR3 DNA reads as TGTGCCAGCAGCTTAGATTCGACAGGGAGAGATGGCTACACCTTC. Protein: CASSLDSTGRDGYTF. The chain carries TRBV7-9 and TRBJ1-2; TRBD1 agrees at 7 bases. This CDR3 region has 15 residues. Looked up from germline, CDR1 is SEHNR and CDR2 is FQNEAQ (reference sequence). V was pared by 1 base and J by 6 bases, with 8 bases of the junction left unmatched.

The chain combines TRBV4-1 with TRBJ2-7, with D tentatively TRBD1 (5 bases). This CDR3 region has 13 residues. V was cut by 5 bases and J by 6 bases, with 14 bases left in between. Germline V gene data show CDR1 as MGHRA and CDR2 as YSYEKL. The CDR3 coding sequence is TGCGCCAGCAGCACCGGGCCTCAGGGCGAGCAGTACTTC. This encodes CASSTGPQGEQYF.

The chain links TRBV5-5 to TRBJ2-7, with 12 bases lining up with TRBD1. Germline assignment: CDR1 SGHKS and CDR2 YYEKEE (reference sequence). The CDR3 consists of 15 residues. The V segment lost 3 bases and the J segment 4 bases; nucleotides outside the gene matches: 5. CDR3 sequence (DNA): TGTGCCAGCAGCTCGGGACAGGGGGCCGAATACGAGCAGTACTTC. Translation: CASSSGQGAEYEQYF.

The J gene is TRBJ1-1, the V gene TRBV7-2, with 7 positions matching TRBD1. The CDR3 runs 18 residues. V shed 4 bases and J 1 base; nucleotides not matched to a gene: 15. Germline loops: CDR1 SGHTA, CDR2 FQGNSA. CDR3 region: CASSSGTDLYGANTEAFF. CDR3 bases: TGTGCCAGCAGCTCCGGGACAGACTTATATGGGGCGAACACTGAAGCTTTCTTT.

CDR3 sequence: CASSLETGRENTEAFF. Written as DNA, the CDR3 is TGTGCCAGCAGTTTAGAGACAGGGCGGGAGAACACTGAAGCTTTCTTT. The chain recombines TRBV27 with TRBJ1-1, with 7 bases aligning to TRBD1. J was trimmed by 1 base and V by 2 bases; bases with no gene match: 7. The germline CDR1 and CDR2 sequences are MNHEY and SMNVEV (reference sequence). This CDR3 has 16 residues.

On this clone: A junction boundary mismatches the germline segment, possibly from a read error. The chain couples TRBV7-7 to TRBJ2-5; the match to TRBD2 covers 12 bases. CDR1 is SSHAT, CDR2 FNYEAQ, per germline (reference sequence). The CDR3 loop spans 16 amino acids. The CDR3 nucleotides read TGTGCTAGCAGCTTAGGTCTAGCGGGGGGGTCGGAGACCCAGTACTTC. Translated, it gives CASSLGLAGGSETQYF.

This chain uses TRBV19 with TRBJ2-3; 11 bases match TRBD2. This CDR3 is built from 15 residues. Germline V CDR1 and CDR2: LNHDA, SQIVND (reference sequence). Germline trimming cut 6 bases from V and 4 bases from J; bases unmatched to any gene: 6. The CDR3 loop is CASRISGGAADTQYF. The CDR3 DNA follows: TGTGCCAGTAGAATTAGCGGGGGGGCCGCAGATACGCAGTATTTT.

This chain connects TRBV7-9 to TRBJ2-5, with TRBD2 identical over 13 bases. CDR1 is SEHNR, CDR2 FQNEAQ, per germline (reference sequence). The CDR3 consists of 18 residues. V shed 5 bases and J 1 base; nucleotides not matched to a gene: 10. The CDR3 sequence is CASSPALAGGPVQETQYF. In DNA, the CDR3 is TGTGCCAGCAGCCCGGCACTAGCGGGGGGGCCGGTCCAAGAGACCCAGTACTTC.

The chain is built from TRBV27 and TRBJ2-7; 7 bases line up with TRBD1. Germline lookup yields CDR1 MNHEY and CDR2 SMNVEV (reference sequence). Losses at the gene ends were 5 bases for V and 0 bases for J; bases not matched to a gene: 7. The CDR3 contains 15 residues. The CDR3 here is CASSLTGADSYEQYF. CDR3 bases: TGTGCCAGCAGTCTCACAGGGGCGGACTCCTACGAGCAGTACTTC.

J is TRBJ2-1 and V is TRBV7-3; possible D gene TRBD1, 6 bases. V dropped 5 bases and J dropped 6 bases, with 14 bases sitting between them. Per germline, CDR1 SGHTA and CDR2 FQGTGA. The CDR3 contains 14 residues. In DNA, the CDR3 is TGTGCCAGCAGCCCAACAGGGAGAGGCAATGAGCAGTTCTTC. Its protein product is CASSPTGRGNEQFF.

Remarks on this clone: A much larger clone lies one base from this, so it may be a read error. CDR3 loop: CASSTNTGELFF. The CDR3 DNA is TGTGCCAGCAGCACAAACACCGGGGAGCTGTTTTTT. The chain combines TRBV9 with TRBJ2-2, with D hard to call. Per germline, CDR1 SGDLS and CDR2 YYNGEE. V was clipped by 4 bases and J by 2 bases, with 3 bases between them. The CDR3 spans 12 residues.

The chain combines TRBV7-3 with TRBJ2-3; 8 nucleotides align to TRBD1. The germline V gene has CDR1 SGHTA and CDR2 FQGTGA. The ends lost 5 bases at V and 1 base at J; junction bases unmatched: 5. The CDR3 is made up of 15 amino acids. The CDR3 here is CASSPSGQGTDTQYF. For the CDR3, the DNA is TGTGCCAGCAGCCCATCGGGACAGGGCACAGATACGCAGTATTTT.

The DNA for the CDR3 is TGTGCCAGCAGTACCCCGGACAGGACGAACACCGGGGAGCTGTTTTTT. Its protein product is CASSTPDRTNTGELFF. This chain joins TRBV6-6 and TRBJ2-2; 7 nucleotides line up with TRBD1. CDR1 and CDR2 (germline): MNHNY, SVGAGI (reference sequence). This CDR3 has 16 residues. Trimming took 5 bases from V and 0 from J; bases not matched to a gene: 6.

The V gene is TRBV10-2, the J gene TRBJ2-1, with a possible D match to TRBD1 (5 bases). V lost 4 bases and J lost 4, with 17 bases in between. CDR1 WSHSY and CDR2 SAAADI come from the germline V gene. This CDR3 spans 16 amino acids. CDR3 sequence (DNA): TGCGCCAGCAGTGCCCCCCAGGGTAGGGGATACAATGAGCAGTTCTTC. Protein: CASSAPQGRGYNEQFF.

This clone was observed a handful of times. The V call is TRBV5-4, the J call TRBJ2-7, with TRBD1 matching 7 bases. J was trimmed by 1 base and V by 0 bases; bases with no gene match: 4. Germline values: CDR1 SGHNT, CDR2 YYREEE (reference sequence). This CDR3 comprises 15 residues. CDR3 loop: CASSLVGRGSYEQYF. CDR3 bases: TGTGCCAGCAGCTTGGTGGGCAGGGGGTCCTACGAGCAGTACTTC.

The CDR3 reads CASTTGNYGYTF. The DNA for the CDR3 is TGTGCCAGCACCACAGGGAACTATGGCTACACCTTC. The rearrangement joins TRBV27 to TRBJ1-2, with D perhaps matching TRBD1 (6 bases). The CDR3 consists of 12 residues. Germline loops: CDR1 MNHEY, CDR2 SMNVEV (reference sequence). Trimming took off 7 bases at V and 2 bases at J, with 8 bases between the two ends.

In the case of this clone: A read error may account for a junction end that differs from germline. The V and J genes are TRBV7-7 and TRBJ2-1; TRBD2 is a possible D gene (5 bases). This CDR3 comprises 13 residues. Germline V gene data show CDR1 as SSHAT and CDR2 as FNYEAQ (reference sequence). CDR3 in amino acids: CASSERPGNEQFF. In DNA form, the CDR3 reads TGTGCTAGCAGCGAGAGACCGGGGAATGAGCAGTTCTTC.